This record looks at one T cell receptor (beta chain) sequence and its context. Antigen unknown. The final CDR3 position lacks the conserved phenylalanine or tryptophan, pointing to a likely read error. The entry originates in a study of tumor-infiltrating lymphocytes in primary liver carcinoma. Across the whole study: The cohort consisted of patients whose primary liver carcinoma was surgically resected. Findings of the study overall: CD4+ and CD8+ repertoires could not be compared in these unsorted bulk samples. Researchers found tumor-adjacent and tumor-blood pairs overlapped less than tumor region pairs.

Total RNA amounting to roughly 480 ng was the source from which TCR beta cDNA was made with a constant-region primer. The TCR beta library was amplified through three nested multiplex PCR rounds in a modified ARM-PCR procedure. Each of the first two PCR rounds ran approximately 11 cycles with TRBV1-TRBV30 forward and C-beta reverse primers. In TCRdb, the multiplex PCR reads were re-called with MiXCR into one record per CDR3 protein. Of roughly 180,000 distinct CDR3 sequences listed, 50% to 75% are singletons. Germline DNA was also extracted, while the blood RNA originated from unsorted whole blood. This CDR3 is 15 amino acids long. After removal of 6 bases from V and 5 bases from J, the junction contained 11 bases not matched to a gene. From germline, CDR1 is DFQATT and CDR2 SNEGSKA (reference sequence).

The sequenced sample consisted of peripheral blood. This receptor was obtained from a man aged 40-50 years with primary liver carcinoma and hepatitis B virus infection. V gene TRBV20-1 combines with J gene TRBJ2-1, with 9 bases fitting TRBD2. CDR3 sequence reads: CSAKKLAGGNNEQFL. CDR3 DNA sequence: TGCAGTGCAAAGAAACTAGCGGGCGGAAACAATGAGCAGTTCCTC.